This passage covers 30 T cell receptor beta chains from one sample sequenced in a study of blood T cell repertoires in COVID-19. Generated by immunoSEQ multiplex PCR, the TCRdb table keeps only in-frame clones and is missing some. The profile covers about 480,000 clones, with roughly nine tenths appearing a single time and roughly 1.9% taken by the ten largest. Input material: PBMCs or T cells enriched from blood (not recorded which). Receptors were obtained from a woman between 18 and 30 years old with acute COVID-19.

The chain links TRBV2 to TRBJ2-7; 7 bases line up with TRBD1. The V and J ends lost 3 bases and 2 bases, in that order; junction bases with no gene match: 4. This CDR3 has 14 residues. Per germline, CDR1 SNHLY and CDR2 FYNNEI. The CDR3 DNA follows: TGTGCCAGCAGTGACGGGACAGCGACCTACGAGCAGTACTTC. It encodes CASSDGTATYEQYF. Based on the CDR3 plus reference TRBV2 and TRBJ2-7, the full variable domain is EPEVTQTPSHQVTQMGQEVILRCVPISNHLYFYWYRQILGQKVEFLVSFYNNEISEKSEIFDDQFSVERPDGSNFTLKIRSTKLEDSAMYFCASSDGTATYEQYFGPGTRLTVT.

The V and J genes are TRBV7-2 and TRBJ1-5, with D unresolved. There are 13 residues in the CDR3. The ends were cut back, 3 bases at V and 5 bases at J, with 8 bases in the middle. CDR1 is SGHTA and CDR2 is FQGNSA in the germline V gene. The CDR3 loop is CASSLDRDQPQHF. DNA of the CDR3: TGTGCCAGCAGCTTGGATCGGGATCAGCCCCAGCATTTT.

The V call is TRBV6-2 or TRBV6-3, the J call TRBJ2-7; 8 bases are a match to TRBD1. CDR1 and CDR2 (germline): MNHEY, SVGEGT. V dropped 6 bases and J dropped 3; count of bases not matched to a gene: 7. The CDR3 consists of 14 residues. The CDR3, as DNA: TGTGCCAGCAGCGTTGCAGGGGGCGTCTACGAGCAGTACTTC. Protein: CASSVAGGVYEQYF.

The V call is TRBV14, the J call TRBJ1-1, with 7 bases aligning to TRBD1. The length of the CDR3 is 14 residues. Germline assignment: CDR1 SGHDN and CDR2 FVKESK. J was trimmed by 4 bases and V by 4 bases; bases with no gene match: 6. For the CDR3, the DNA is TGTGCCAGCAGCCCTTCGGACAGGATCACTGAAGCTTTCTTT. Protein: CASSPSDRITEAFF.

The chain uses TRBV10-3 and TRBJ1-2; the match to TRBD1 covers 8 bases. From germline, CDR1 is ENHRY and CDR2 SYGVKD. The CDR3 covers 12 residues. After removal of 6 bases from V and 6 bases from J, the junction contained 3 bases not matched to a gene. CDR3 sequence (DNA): TGTGCCATCAGCTCACAGGGGGATGGCTACACCTTC. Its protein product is CAISSQGDGYTF.

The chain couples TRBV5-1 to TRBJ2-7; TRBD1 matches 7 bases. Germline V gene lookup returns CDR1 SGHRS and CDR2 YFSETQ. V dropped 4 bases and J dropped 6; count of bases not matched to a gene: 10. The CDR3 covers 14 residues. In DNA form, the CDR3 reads TGCGCCAGCAGCCCTGGGACAGCTTCGGGCGAGCAGTACTTC. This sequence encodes CASSPGTASGEQYF. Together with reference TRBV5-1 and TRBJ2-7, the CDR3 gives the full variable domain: KAGVTQTPRYLIKTRGQQVTLSCSPISGHRSVSWYQQTPGQGLQFLFEYFSETQRNKGNFPGRFSGRQFSNSRSEMNVSTLELGDSALYLCASSPGTASGEQYFGPGTRLTVT.

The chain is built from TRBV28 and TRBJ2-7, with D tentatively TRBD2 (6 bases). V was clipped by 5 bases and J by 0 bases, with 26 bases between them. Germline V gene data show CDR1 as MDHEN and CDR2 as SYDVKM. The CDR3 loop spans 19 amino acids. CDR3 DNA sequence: TGTGCCAGCAGTCCCATACTCCCCGGCCTAGCGCAGAGCTCCTACGAGCAGTACTTC. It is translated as CASSPILPGLAQSSYEQYF.

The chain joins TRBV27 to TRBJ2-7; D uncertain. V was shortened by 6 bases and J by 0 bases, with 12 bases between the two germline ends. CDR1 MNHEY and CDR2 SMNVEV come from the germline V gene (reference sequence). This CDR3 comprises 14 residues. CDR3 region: CASSMAASSYEQYF. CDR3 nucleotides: TGTGCCAGCAGCATGGCGGCTAGCTCCTACGAGCAGTACTTC.

The DNA for the CDR3 is TGTGCCAGCAGTGAATATAGCGGGAGGGCCAATGAGCAGTTCTTC. It codes for CASSEYSGRANEQFF. This chain joins TRBV25-1 and TRBJ2-1; 11 nucleotides agree with TRBD2. The V gene end was trimmed by 0 bases and the J gene end by 6 bases; junction bases not matched to a gene: 1. Germline V CDR1 and CDR2: MGHDK, SYGVNS. The CDR3 is 15 residues long.

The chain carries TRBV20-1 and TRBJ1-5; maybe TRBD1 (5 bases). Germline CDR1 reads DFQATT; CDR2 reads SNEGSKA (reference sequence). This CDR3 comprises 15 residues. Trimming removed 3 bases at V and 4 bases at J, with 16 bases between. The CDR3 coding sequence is TGCAGTGCTAGTCAACCTGCGGGACCGAATCAGCCCCAGCATTTT. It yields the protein CSASQPAGPNQPQHF.

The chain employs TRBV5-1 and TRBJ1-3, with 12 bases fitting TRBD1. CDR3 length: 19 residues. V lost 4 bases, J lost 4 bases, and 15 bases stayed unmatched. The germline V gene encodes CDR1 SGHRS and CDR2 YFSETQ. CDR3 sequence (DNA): TGCGCCAGCAGCCCTCTAGGGCCGGGACAGGGGGCATCCGGAAACACCATATATTTT. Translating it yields CASSPLGPGQGASGNTIYF.

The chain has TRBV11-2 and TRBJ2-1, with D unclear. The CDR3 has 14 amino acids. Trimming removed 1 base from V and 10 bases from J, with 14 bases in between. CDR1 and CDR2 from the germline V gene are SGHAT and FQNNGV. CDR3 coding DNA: TGTGCCAGCAGCTTAGTACGCGGTGCCCGGGAGCAGTTCTTC. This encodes CASSLVRGAREQFF.

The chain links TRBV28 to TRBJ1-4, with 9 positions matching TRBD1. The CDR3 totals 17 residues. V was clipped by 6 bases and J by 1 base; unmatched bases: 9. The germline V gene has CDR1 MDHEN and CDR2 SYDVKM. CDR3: CASSLMDRGVTNEKLFF. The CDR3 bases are TGTGCCAGCAGCCTGATGGACAGGGGAGTAACTAATGAAAAACTGTTTTTT.

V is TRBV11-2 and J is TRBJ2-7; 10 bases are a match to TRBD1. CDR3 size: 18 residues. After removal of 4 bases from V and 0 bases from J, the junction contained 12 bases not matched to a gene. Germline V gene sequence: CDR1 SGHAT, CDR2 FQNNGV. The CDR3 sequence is CASSYTWTGGLSSYEQYF. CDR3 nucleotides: TGTGCCAGCAGCTACACGTGGACAGGGGGACTCTCCTCCTACGAGCAGTACTTC.

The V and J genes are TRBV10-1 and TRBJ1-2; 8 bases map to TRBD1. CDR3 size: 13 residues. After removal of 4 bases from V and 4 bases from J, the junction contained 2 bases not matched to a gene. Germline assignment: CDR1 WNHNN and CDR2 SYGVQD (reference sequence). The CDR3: CASSADRVYGYTF. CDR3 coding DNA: TGCGCCAGCAGTGCGGACAGGGTCTATGGCTACACCTTC.

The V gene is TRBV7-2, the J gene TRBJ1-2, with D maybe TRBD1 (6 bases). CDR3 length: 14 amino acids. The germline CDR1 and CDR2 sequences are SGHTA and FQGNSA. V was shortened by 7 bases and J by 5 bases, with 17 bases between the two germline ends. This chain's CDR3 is CASTLDSGVYGYTF. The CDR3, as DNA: TGTGCCAGCACCCTGGACAGTGGAGTTTATGGCTACACCTTC.

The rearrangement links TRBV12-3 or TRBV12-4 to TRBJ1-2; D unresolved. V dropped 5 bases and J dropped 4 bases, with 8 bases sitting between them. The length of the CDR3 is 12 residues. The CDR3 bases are TGTGCCAGCAGTCGGGATGTCTATGGCTACACCTTC. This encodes CASSRDVYGYTF.

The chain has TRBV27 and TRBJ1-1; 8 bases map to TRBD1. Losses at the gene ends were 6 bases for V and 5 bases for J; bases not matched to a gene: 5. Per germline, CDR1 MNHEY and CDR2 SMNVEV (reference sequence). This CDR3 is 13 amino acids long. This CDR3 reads CASRSQGGTEAFF. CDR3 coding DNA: TGTGCCAGCAGGTCACAGGGGGGAACTGAAGCTTTCTTT.

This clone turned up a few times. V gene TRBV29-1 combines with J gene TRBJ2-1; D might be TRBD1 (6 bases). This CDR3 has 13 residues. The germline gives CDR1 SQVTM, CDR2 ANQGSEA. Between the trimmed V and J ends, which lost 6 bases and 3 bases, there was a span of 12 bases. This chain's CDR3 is CSVPGALYNEQFF. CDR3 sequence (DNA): TGCAGCGTACCAGGGGCCCTCTACAATGAGCAGTTCTTC.

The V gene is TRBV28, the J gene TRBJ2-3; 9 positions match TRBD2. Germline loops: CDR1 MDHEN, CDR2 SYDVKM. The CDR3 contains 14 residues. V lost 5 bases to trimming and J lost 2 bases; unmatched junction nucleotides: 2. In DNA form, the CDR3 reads TGTGCCAGCAGTACTAGCGGGTTCACAGATACGCAGTATTTT. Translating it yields CASSTSGFTDTQYF.

The DNA of the CDR3 is TGTGCCAGCAGTGAACAGGGTCCCGGGGAGCTGTTTTTT. Protein: CASSEQGPGELFF. The chain links TRBV25-1 to TRBJ2-2, with D possibly TRBD1 on 5 matching bases. CDR3 length: 13 amino acids. In germline, CDR1 is MGHDK, CDR2 SYGVNS. Trimming cost V 2 bases and J 6 bases, with 7 bases left between them.

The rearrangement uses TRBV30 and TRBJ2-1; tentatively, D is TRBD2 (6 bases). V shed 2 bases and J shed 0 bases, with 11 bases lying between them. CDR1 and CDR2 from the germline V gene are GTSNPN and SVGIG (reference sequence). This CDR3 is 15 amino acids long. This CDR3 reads CAWSYSSASYNEQFF. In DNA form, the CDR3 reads TGTGCCTGGAGTTATTCTAGCGCCTCCTACAATGAGCAGTTCTTC.

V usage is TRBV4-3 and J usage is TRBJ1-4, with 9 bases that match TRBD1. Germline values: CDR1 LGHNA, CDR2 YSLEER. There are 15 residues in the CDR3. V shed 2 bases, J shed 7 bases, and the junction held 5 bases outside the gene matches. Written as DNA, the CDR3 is TGCGCCAGCAGCCAAACCGGGACAGGGACTGAAAAACTGTTTTTT. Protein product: CASSQTGTGTEKLFF.

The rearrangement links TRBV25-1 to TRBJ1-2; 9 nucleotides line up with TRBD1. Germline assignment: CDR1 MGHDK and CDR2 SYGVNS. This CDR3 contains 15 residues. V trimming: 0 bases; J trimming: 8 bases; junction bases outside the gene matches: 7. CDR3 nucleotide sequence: TGTGCCAGCAGTGAATATGGGGACAGGGCGGGAGGCTACACCTTC. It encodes CASSEYGDRAGGYTF.

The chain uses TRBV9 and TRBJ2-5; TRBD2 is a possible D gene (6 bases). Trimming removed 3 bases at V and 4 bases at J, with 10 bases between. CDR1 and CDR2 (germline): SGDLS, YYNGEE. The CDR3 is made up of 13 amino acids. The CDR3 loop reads CASSEGAGETQYF. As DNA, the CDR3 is TGTGCCAGCAGCGAGGGAGCGGGAGAGACCCAGTACTTC.

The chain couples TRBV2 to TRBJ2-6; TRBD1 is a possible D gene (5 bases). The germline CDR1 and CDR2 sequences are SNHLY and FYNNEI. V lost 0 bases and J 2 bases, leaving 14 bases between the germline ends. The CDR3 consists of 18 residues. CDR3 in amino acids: CASSEAGLRVPGANVLTF. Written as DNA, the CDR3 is TGTGCCAGCAGTGAAGCGGGGCTGCGAGTACCTGGGGCCAACGTCCTGACTTTC.

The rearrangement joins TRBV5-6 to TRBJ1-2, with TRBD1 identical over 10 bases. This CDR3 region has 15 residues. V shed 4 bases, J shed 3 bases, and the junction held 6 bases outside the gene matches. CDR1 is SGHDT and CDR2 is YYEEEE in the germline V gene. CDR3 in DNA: TGTGCCAGCAGCCGGGGGGACAGGGGTTACTATGGCTACACCTTC. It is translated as CASSRGDRGYYGYTF.

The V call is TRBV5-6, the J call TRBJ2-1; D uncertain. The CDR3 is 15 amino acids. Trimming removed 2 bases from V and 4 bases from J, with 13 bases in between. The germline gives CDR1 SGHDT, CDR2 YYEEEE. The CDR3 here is CASSFVVNSYNEQFF. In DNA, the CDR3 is TGTGCCAGCAGCTTTGTTGTAAACAGTTACAATGAGCAGTTCTTC.

In DNA form, the CDR3 reads TGCAGCGCCCGGACAGGGGAACTTACCTACGAGCAGTACTTC. Protein sequence: CSARTGELTYEQYF. V is TRBV29-1 and J is TRBJ2-7, with 9 nucleotides matching TRBD1. The germline V gene encodes CDR1 SQVTM and CDR2 ANQGSEA. This CDR3 contains 14 residues. V dropped 7 bases and J dropped 2; count of bases not matched to a gene: 9.

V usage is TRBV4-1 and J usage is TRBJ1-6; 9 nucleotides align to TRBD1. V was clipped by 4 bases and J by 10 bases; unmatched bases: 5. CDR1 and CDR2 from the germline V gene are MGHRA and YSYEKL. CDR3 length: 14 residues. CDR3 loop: CASSPTGGRSPLHF. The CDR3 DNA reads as TGCGCCAGCAGCCCCACAGGGGGCAGGTCACCCCTCCACTTT.